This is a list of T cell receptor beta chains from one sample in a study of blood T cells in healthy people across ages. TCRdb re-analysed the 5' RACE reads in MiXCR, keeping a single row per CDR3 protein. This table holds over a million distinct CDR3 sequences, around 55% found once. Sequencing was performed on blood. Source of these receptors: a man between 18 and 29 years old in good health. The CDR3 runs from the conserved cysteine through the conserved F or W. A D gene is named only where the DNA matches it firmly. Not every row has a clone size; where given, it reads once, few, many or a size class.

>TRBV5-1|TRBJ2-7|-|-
CASSWGTYEQYF
TGCGCCAGCAGCTGGGGGACCTACGAGCAGTACTTC
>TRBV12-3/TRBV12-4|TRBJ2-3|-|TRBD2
CASSYTGAGADTQYF
TGTGCCAGCAGTTATACCGGGGCGGGGGCAGATACGCAGTATTTT
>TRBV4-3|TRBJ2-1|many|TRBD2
CASSQGLAGGYEQFF
TGCGCCAGCAGCCAAGGACTAGCGGGGGGGTATGAGCAGTTCTTC
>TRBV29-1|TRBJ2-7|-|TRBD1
CSVEPWDRPYEQYF
TGCAGCGTTGAACCTTGGGACAGACCCTACGAGCAGTACTTC
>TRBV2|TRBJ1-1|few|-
CASSEALRGDTEAFF
TGTGCCAGCAGTGAAGCGCTTCGAGGGGACACTGAAGCTTTCTTT
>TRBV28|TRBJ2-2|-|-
CASSPERGFTGELFF
TGTGCCAGCAGCCCCGAAAGGGGGTTCACCGGGGAGCTGTTTTTT
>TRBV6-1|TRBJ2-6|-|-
CASLDSSGANVLTF
TGTGCCAGCCTAGACAGCTCAGGGGCCAACGTCCTGACTTTC
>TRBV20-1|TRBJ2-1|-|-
CGINEQFF
TGCGGAATAAATGAGCAGTTCTTC
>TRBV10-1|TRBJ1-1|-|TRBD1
CASSVNRGGTEAFF
TGCGCCAGCAGTGTAAACAGGGGTGGCACTGAAGCTTTCTTT
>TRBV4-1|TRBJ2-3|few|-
CASSQEDSVVGTDTQYF
TGCGCCAGCAGCCAGGAAGACAGCGTCGTTGGTACAGATACGCAGTATTTT
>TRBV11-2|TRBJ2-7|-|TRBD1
CASSSEDRATYEQYF
TGTGCCAGCAGCTCAGAAGACAGGGCCACCTACGAGCAGTACTTC
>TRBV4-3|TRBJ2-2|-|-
CASSQDYDNTGELFF
TGCGCCAGCAGCCAAGATTATGACAACACCGGGGAGCTGTTTTTT
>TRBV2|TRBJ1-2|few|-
CARGQSYGYTF
TGTGCCAGGGGGCAAAGCTATGGCTACACCTTC
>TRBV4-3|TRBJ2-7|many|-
CASSQEIGDYEQYF
TGCGCCAGCAGCCAAGAAATAGGGGACTACGAGCAGTACTTC
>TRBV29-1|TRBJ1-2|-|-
CSVEDTVQNYGYTF
TGCAGCGTTGAAGACACAGTGCAGAACTATGGCTACACCTTC
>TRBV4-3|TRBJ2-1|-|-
CASSQLGVERFF
TGCGCCAGCAGCCAACTAGGGGTTGAGCGGTTCTTC
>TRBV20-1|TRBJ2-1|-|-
CSARPSLGDEQFF
TGCAGTGCTAGACCGAGCCTAGGCGATGAGCAGTTCTTC
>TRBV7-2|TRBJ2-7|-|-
CASSILSEGSYEQYF
TGTGCCAGCAGCATACTATCGGAGGGCTCCTACGAGCAGTACTTC
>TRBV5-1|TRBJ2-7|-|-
CASSPTGTYRYEQYF
TGCGCCAGCAGCCCGACCGGGACTTATAGGTACGAGCAGTACTTC
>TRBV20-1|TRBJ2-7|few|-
CSANGVDLNEQYF
TGCAGTGCAAATGGGGTGGACCTAAACGAGCAGTACTTC
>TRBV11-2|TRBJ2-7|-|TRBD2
CASSFWSSGSYEQYF
TGTGCCAGCAGCTTTTGGTCTAGCGGGTCCTACGAGCAGTACTTC
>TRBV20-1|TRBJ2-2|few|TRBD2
CSAKRESDTGELFF
TGCAGTGCAAAGCGGGAGAGCGACACCGGGGAGCTGTTTTTT
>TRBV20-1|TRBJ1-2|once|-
CSARLQINYGYTF
TGCAGTGCTAGACTCCAGATTAACTATGGCTACACCTTC
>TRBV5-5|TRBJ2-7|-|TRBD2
CASSLITSGAYEQYF
TGTGCCAGCAGCTTGATCACTAGCGGAGCCTACGAGCAGTACTTC
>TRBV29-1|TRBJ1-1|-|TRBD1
CSVVTGQGSTEAFF
TGCAGCGTTGTAACAGGACAGGGGAGTACTGAAGCTTTCTTT
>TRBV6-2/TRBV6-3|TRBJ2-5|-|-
CASSPTGQVQETQYF
TGTGCCAGCAGTCCAACGGGCCAGGTCCAAGAGACCCAGTACTTC
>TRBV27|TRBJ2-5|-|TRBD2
CASSFREAGPPETQYF
TGTGCCAGCAGTTTTCGGGAGGCGGGACCACCGGAGACCCAGTACTTC
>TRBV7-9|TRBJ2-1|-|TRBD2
CASSSATSGMGNEQFF
TGTGCCAGCAGCTCGGCGACTAGCGGGATGGGCAATGAGCAGTTCTTC
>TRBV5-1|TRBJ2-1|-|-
CASSLAGSLSDEQFF
TGCGCCAGCAGCTTGGCTGGCAGTTTAAGCGATGAGCAGTTCTTC
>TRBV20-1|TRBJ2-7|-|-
CSARGRFSYEQYF
TGCAGTGCCCGGGGCAGATTCTCCTACGAGCAGTACTTC
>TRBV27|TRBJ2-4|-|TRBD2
CASSLDGLARDIQYF
TGTGCCAGCAGTTTGGATGGACTAGCTAGGGACATTCAGTACTTC
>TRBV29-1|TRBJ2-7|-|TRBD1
CSVDLQGGLEQYF
TGCAGCGTTGATCTACAGGGGGGCCTCGAGCAGTACTTC
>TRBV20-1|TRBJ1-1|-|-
CSASRWPTEAFF
TGCAGTGCTAGTAGGTGGCCGACTGAAGCTTTCTTT
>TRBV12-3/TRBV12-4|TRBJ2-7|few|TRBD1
CASSSRTGSGEQYF
TGTGCCAGCAGTTCAAGGACAGGGTCGGGAGAGCAGTACTTC